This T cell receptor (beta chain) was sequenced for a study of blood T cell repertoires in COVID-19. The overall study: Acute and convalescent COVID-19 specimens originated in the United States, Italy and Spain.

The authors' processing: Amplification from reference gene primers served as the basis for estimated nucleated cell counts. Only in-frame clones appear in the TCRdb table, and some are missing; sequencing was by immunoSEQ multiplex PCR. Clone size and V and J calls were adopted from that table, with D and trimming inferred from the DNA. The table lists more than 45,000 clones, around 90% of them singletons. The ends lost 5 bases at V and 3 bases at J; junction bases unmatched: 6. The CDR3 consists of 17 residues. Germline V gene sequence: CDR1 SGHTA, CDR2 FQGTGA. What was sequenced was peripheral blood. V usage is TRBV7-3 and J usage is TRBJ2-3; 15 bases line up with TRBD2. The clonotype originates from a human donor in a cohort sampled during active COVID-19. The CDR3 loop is CASSPTGLAGGTDTQYF. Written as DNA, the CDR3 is TGTGCCAGCAGCCCCACGGGACTAGCGGGAGGAACAGATACGCAGTATTTT.